A selection of T cell receptor beta chains follows, all from one sample in a study of cytomegalovirus exposure and HLA in healthy donors. Sequenced by immunoSEQ multiplex PCR; TCRdb stores in-frame clones only, minus some. Recorded for this sample: tens of thousands of clones. The specimen sequenced was PBMCs. The receptor source for this set is a woman aged 55-75 years in good health and CMV-seropositive. The CDR3 runs from the conserved cysteine through the conserved F or W. A D gene is named only where the DNA matches it firmly.

D: TRBD1; V: TRBV6-1; J: TRBJ2-1; CDR3: CASSAGQGTNEQFF; DNA: TGTGCCAGCAGTGCGGGACAGGGAACAAATGAGCAGTTCTTC
D: TRBD2; V: TRBV7-9; J: TRBJ2-2; CDR3: CASSWAGGRTGELFF; DNA: TGTGCCAGCAGTTGGGCGGGGGGGCGAACCGGGGAGCTGTTTTTT
D: .; V: TRBV5-6; J: TRBJ1-2; CDR3: CASIEETAKPVYGYTF; DNA: TGTGCCAGCATCGAGGAGACAGCCAAGCCAGTTTATGGCTACACCTTC
D: TRBD1; V: TRBV18; J: TRBJ2-2; CDR3: CASSRQGPNTGELFF; DNA: TGTGCCAGCTCAAGACAGGGACCGAACACCGGGGAGCTGTTTTTT
D: .; V: TRBV6-5; J: TRBJ1-2; CDR3: CASSYSRGNGNTF; DNA: TGTGCCAGCAGTTACTCGAGAGGGAATGGCAACACCTTC
D: .; V: TRBV11-2; J: TRBJ1-2; CDR3: CASSLVQNYGYTF; DNA: TGTGCCAGCAGCTTAGTCCAGAACTATGGCTACACCTTC
D: TRBD2; V: TRBV7-8; J: TRBJ2-3; CDR3: CASSPRLAGGADTQYF; DNA: TGTGCCAGCAGCCCTCGACTAGCGGGGGGAGCAGATACGCAGTATTTT
D: .; V: TRBV11-3; J: TRBJ2-1; CDR3: CASSLGLERTYNEQFF; DNA: TGTGCCAGCAGCTTAGGACTCGAGAGAACCTACAATGAGCAGTTCTTC
D: TRBD1; V: TRBV6-5; J: TRBJ1-6; CDR3: CATLGQGREPLHF; DNA: TGTGCCACCCTGGGACAGGGTAGGGAACCCCTACACTTT
D: .; V: TRBV9; J: TRBJ1-3; CDR3: CASSVGGTASGNTIYF; DNA: TGTGCCAGCAGCGTAGGGGGCACCGCCTCTGGAAACACCATATATTTT
D: TRBD1; V: TRBV12-5; J: TRBJ1-3; CDR3: CASGGEGQGPARPGNTIYF; DNA: TGTGCTAGTGGTGGTGAGGGACAGGGCCCTGCACGCCCTGGAAACACCATATATTTT